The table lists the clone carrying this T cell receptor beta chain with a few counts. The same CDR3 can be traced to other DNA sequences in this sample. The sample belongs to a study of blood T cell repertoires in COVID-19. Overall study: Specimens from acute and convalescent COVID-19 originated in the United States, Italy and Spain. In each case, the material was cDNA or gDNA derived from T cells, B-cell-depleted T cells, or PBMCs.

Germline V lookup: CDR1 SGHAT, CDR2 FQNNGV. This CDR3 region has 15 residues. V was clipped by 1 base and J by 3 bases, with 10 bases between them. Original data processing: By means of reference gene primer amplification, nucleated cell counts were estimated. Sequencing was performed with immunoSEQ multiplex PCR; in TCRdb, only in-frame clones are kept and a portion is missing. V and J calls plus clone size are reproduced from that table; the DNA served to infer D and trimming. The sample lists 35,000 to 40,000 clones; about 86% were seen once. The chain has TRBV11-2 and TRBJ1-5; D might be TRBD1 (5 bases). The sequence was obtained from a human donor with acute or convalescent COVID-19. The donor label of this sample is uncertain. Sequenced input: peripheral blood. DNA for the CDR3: TGTGCCAGCAGCTTAGGTCAGGGTCCCAATCAGCCCCAGCATTTT. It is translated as CASSLGQGPNQPQHF.